The source of this T cell receptor (beta chain) is a study of human T cells and chemical hapten exposure. The overall study: Small pooled library volume differences mainly caused per-sample TCR yield variation. Whole-study findings and limits: TCRs exceeding 1 in 1000 frequency stayed unchanged with DPC sensitization.

This clonotype has a count of ten or more. Its specificity is not known. This CDR3 has 17 residues. V shed 6 bases, J shed 3 bases, and the junction held 9 bases outside the gene matches. Germline V gene sequence: CDR1 WNHNN, CDR2 SYGVQD (reference sequence). Unique molecular identifiers were linked by the library to individual cDNA molecules. TCRdb re-analysed the RACE reads in MiXCR, keeping a single row per CDR3 protein. The repertoire includes roughly 130,000 distinct CDR3 sequences, approximately 8.3% of them detected once, and around 2% sits in the top ten. Time point given: healthy volunteer bleed at 2 weeks. The authors' total RNA extraction used unfractionated whole blood.

This chain uses TRBV10-1 with TRBJ2-6; TRBD1 agrees at 9 bases. The sample taken for sequencing was whole blood. This TCR was sampled from a male donor in good health. Some clones in this sample may be carry-over from other donors' samples. In nucleotides, the CDR3 is TGCGCCAGCAGCGGGACAGGGAGTCGTAGTGGGGCCAACGTCCTGACTTTC. This gives the protein CASSGTGSRSGANVLTF.